The entry that follows covers one T cell receptor (beta chain) sequence. This sample is drawn from a study of T cells in Graves' hyperthyroidism and ophthalmopathy. The CDR3 regions of TCR beta were amplified from RNA transcripts. A set of HTBI primers served as the primers for a first-round RT-PCR of the TCR CDR3. TCRdb re-called the multiplex PCR reads with MiXCR, one entry per CDR3 protein. The sample has approximately 560,000 distinct CDR3 sequences, 46% seen once. CDR3 length: 12 amino acids. V shed 6 bases, J shed 8 bases, and the junction held 5 bases outside the gene matches. The germline V gene encodes CDR1 SNHLY and CDR2 FYNNEI.

The receptor was derived from a woman younger than 35 with Graves' hyperthyroidism. The material sequenced was peripheral blood or thyroid tissue (not recorded which). This rearrangement joins TRBV2 to TRBJ1-2; 8 positions match TRBD1. The CDR3 is CASSQGARGYTF. As DNA, the CDR3 is TGTGCCAGCAGCCAGGGGGCGCGGGGCTACACCTTC.